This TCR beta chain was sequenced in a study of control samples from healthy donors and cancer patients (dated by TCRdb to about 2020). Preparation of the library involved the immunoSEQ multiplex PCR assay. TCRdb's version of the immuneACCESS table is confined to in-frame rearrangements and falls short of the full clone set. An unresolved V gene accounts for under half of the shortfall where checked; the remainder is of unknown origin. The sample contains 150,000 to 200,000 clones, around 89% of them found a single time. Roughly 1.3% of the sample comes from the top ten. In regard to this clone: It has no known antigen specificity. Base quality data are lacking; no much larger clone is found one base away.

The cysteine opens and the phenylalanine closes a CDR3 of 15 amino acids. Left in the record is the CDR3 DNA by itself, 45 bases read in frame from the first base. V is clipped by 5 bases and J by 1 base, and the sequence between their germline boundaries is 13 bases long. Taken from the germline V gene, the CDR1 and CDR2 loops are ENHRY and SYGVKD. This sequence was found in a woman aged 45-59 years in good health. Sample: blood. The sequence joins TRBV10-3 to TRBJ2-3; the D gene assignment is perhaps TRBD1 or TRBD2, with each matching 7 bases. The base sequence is TGTGCCATCAGTTTGACAGGGAGGGGCACAGATACGCAGTATTTT. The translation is CAISLTGRGTDTQYF.